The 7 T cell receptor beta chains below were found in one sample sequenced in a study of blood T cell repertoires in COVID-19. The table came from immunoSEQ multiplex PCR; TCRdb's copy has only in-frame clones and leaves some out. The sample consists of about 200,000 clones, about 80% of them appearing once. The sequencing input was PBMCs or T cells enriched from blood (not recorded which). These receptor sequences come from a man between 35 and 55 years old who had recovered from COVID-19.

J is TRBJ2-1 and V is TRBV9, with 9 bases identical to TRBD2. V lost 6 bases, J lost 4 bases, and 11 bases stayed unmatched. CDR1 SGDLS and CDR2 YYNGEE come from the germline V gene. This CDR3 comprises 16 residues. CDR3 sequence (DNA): TGTGCCAGCACCACCGAGGGGCGGGGGGGATACAATGAGCAGTTCTTC. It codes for CASTTEGRGGYNEQFF.

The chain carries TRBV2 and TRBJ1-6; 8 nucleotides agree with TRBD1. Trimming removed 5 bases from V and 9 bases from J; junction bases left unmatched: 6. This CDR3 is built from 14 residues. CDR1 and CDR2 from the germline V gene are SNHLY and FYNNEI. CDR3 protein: CASSKDRATSPLHF. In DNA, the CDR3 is TGTGCCAGCAGTAAGGACAGGGCCACTTCACCCCTCCACTTT.

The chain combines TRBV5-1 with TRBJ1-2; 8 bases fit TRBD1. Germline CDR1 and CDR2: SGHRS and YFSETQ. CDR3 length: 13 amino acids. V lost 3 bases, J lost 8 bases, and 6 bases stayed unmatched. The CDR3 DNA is TGCGCCAGCAGCTCGGACAGGGCCCAGGGCTACACCTTC. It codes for CASSSDRAQGYTF.

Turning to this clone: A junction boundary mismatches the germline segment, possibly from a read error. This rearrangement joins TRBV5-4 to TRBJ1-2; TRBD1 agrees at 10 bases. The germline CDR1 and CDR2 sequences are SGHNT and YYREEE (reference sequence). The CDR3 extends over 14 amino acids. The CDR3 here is CASSLDGTGVGDTF. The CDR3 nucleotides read TGTGCCAGCAGCTTGGACGGGACAGGGGTTGGCGACACCTTC.

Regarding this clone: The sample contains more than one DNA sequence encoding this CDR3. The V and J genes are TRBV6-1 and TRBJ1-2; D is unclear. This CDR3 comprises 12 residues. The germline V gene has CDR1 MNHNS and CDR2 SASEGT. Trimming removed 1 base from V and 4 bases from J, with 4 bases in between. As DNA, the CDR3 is TGTGCCAGCAGTGAAGGCAGCTATGGCTACACCTTC. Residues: CASSEGSYGYTF.

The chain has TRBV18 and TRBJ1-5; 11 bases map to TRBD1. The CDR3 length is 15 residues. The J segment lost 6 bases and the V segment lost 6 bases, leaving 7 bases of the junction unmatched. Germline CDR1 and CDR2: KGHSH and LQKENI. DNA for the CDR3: TGTGCCAGCTCCCCAGGGACAGGGGGAAGTCAGCCCCAGCATTTT. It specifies CASSPGTGGSQPQHF. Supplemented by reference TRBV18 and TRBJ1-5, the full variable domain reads NAGVMQNPRHLVRRRGQEARLRCSPMKGHSHVYWYRQLPEEGLKFMVYLQKENIIDESGMPKERFSAEFPKEGPSILRIQQVVRGDSAAYFCASSPGTGGSQPQHFGDGTRLSIL.

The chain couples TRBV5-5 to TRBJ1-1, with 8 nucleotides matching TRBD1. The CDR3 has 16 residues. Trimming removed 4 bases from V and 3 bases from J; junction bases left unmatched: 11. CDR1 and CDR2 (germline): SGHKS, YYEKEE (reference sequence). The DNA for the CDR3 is TGTGCCAGCAGCCCCTGGACAGGGACGGTATACACTGAAGCTTTCTTT. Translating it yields CASSPWTGTVYTEAFF.